This TCR beta chain was recovered during a study of low-dose radiotherapy and immunotherapy resistance in tumors. Study-wide context: Patients of Cohort 1 had 0.5 Gy fractions every 2 weeks, which summed to 6.5 Gy. Every two weeks, one day ahead of radiation and immunotherapy, cyclophosphamide 200 mg/m2 was given (intravenously). On cycle 1 day 1, patients started four cycles of oral aspirin 300 mg daily.

As for time point: before trial treatment. Donors were administered nivolumab, ipilimumab, aspirin and low-dose cyclophosphamide, together with low-dose radiotherapy. Priming of first-strand cDNA relied on TRAV- and TRBV-specific primers (covering alpha and beta chains). Amplification, which lasted roughly 20 PCR cycles, used a constant-region primer and V-primer adapter to amplify TCRs. TCRdb reprocessed the reads via MiXCR and lists one record per CDR3 protein. This sample has 64,000 or so distinct CDR3 sequences; more than 25% occur once, and the top ten carry over 8.5%. This clonotype came up many times. Unmatched junction bases numbered 7, after V lost 1 base and J lost 1 base. CDR1 is DFQATT, CDR2 SNEGSKA, per germline (reference sequence). This CDR3 region has 18 residues.

The rearrangement links TRBV20-1 to TRBJ2-1; TRBD2 agrees at 13 bases. Sequencing was performed on PBMCs, taken before treatment. This sequence was found in a female donor with ovarian cancer. As DNA, the CDR3 is TGCAGTGCTAGAGTCGGCTGGGGACTAGCGGGATCCTACAATGAGCAGTTCTTC. It codes for CSARVGWGLAGSYNEQFF.